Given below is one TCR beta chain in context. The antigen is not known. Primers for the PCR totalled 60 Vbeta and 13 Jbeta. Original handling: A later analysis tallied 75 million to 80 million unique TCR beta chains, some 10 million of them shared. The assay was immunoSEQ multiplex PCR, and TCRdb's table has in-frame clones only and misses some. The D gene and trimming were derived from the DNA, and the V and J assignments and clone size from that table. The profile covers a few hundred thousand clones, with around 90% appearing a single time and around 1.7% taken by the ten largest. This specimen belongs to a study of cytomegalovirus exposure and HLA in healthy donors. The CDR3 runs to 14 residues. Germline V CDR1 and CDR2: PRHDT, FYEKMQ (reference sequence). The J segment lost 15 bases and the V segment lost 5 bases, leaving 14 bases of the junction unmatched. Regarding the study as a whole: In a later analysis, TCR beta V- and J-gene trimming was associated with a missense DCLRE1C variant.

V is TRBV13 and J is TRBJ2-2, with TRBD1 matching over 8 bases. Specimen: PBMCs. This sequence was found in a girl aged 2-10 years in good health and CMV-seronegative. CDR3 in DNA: TGTGCCAGCAGCACCTCGGACAGGGCGACAGAGGTGTTTTTT. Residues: CASSTSDRATEVFF.